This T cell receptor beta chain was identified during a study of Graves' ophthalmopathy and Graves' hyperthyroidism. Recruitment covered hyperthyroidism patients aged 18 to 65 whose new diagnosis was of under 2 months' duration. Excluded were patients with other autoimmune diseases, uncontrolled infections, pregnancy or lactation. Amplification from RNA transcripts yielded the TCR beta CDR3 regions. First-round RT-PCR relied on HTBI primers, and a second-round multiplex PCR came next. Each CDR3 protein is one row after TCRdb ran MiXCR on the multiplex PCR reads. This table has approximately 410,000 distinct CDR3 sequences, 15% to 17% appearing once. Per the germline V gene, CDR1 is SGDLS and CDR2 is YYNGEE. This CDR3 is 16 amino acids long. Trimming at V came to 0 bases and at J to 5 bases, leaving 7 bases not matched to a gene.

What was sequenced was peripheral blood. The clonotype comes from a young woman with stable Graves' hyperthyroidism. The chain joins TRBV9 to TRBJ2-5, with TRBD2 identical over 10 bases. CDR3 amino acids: CASSVEPAGGPETQYF. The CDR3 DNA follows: TGTGCCAGCAGCGTAGAGCCAGCGGGGGGGCCCGAGACCCAGTACTTC.